Reported below is one T cell receptor (beta chain). No antigen is known for it. Only in-frame clones appear in the TCRdb table, and some are missing; sequencing was by immunoSEQ multiplex PCR. The table lists about 2,500,000 clones, more than 80% of them singletons. These data belong to a study of shared clonotypes between healthy human individuals. General study points: About 4.5% of naive CD4 clonotypes were common to a handful of donors. A reduction in generation probabilities was seen for non-shared clonotypes relative to those shared by all four donors.

From germline, CDR1 is SGHAT and CDR2 FQNNGV. The CDR3 runs to 13 residues. Trimming removed 1 base from V and 8 bases from J, with 11 bases in between. The specimen was naive CD4+ T cells sorted from blood. Subset meaning: CD45RA+ positively selected. This chain uses TRBV11-2 with TRBJ1-1, with D perhaps TRBD1 (6 bases). The sequence derives from a man between 18 and 29 years old in good health. The CDR3 sequence: CASSLGGTKEAFF. DNA for the CDR3: TGTGCCAGCAGCTTAGGTGGGACAAAAGAAGCTTTCTTT.